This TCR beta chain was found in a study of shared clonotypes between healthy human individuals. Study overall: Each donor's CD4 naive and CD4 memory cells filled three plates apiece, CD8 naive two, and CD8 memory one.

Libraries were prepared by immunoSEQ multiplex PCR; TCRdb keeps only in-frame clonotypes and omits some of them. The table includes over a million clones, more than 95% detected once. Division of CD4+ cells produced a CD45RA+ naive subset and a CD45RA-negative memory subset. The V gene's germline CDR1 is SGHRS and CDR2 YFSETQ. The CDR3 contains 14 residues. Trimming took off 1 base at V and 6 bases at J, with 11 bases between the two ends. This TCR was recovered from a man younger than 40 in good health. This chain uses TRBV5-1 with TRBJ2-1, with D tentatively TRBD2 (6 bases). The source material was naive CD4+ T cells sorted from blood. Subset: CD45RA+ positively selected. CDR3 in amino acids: CASSLLLASNEQFF. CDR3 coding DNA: TGCGCCAGCAGCTTGCTACTAGCTAGCAATGAGCAGTTCTTC.